A selection of T cell receptor beta chains follows, all from one sample in a study of T cells expressing NK-cell markers. TCRdb reprocessed the 5' RACE reads, keeping one entry per CDR3 protein, no DNA. Its table lists some 600,000 distinct CDR3 sequences. Source material: blood T cells: a sorted CD56 or NKG2C T cell subset, CD4+ or CD8+ T cells, or bulk PBMC T cells (not recorded which). These receptors all come from a man between 18 and 35 years old in good health. The CDR3 runs from the conserved cysteine through the conserved F or W. Fields, in order: V gene, CDR3 length, J gene, CDR3 protein.

v_gene: TRBV24-1
len: 13
j_gene: TRBJ2-3
CDR3aa: CATSDEGRHTQYF

v_gene: TRBV5-1
len: 14
j_gene: TRBJ2-5
CDR3aa: CASSPDRSQETQYF

v_gene: TRBV14
len: 16
j_gene: TRBJ2-1
CDR3aa: CASSPGLATSYNEQFF

v_gene: TRBV9
len: 14
j_gene: TRBJ2-7
CDR3aa: CASSVTGQGDEQYF

v_gene: TRBV4-2
len: 15
j_gene: TRBJ2-7
CDR3aa: CASSHWTSGNYEQYF

v_gene: TRBV12-3/TRBV12-4
len: 14
j_gene: TRBJ1-1
CDR3aa: CASARGLGGTEAFF

v_gene: TRBV24-1
len: 18
j_gene: TRBJ2-2
CDR3aa: CATSGKGAGVSSTGELFF

v_gene: TRBV6-5
len: 12
j_gene: TRBJ2-1
CDR3aa: CAGLGIINEQFF

v_gene: TRBV12-3/TRBV12-4
len: 14
j_gene: TRBJ2-1
CDR3aa: CASSFRTKYNEQFF

v_gene: TRBV7-2
len: 15
j_gene: TRBJ2-1
CDR3aa: CASSLLNSRGGEQFF

v_gene: TRBV19
len: 13
j_gene: TRBJ1-2
CDR3aa: CASRTLQNYGYTF

v_gene: TRBV12-3/TRBV12-4
len: 13
j_gene: TRBJ2-2
CDR3aa: CASSLVSSGELFF

v_gene: TRBV6-1
len: 14
j_gene: TRBJ1-1
CDR3aa: CASSKEHLSTEAFF

v_gene: TRBV6-1
len: 17
j_gene: TRBJ2-7
CDR3aa: CASTKDSDFSNRYEQYF

v_gene: TRBV4-3
len: 15
j_gene: TRBJ1-5
CDR3aa: CASSPEADHNQPQHF

v_gene: TRBV7-7
len: 15
j_gene: TRBJ2-2
CDR3aa: CATQKRDANTGELFF

v_gene: TRBV5-1
len: 17
j_gene: TRBJ2-7
CDR3aa: CASSSGSGTSGTYEQYF

v_gene: TRBV20-1
len: 15
j_gene: TRBJ1-5
CDR3aa: CSARVGSGRGQPQHF

v_gene: TRBV6-2/TRBV6-3
len: 14
j_gene: TRBJ1-2
CDR3aa: CASSYLGEASGYTF

v_gene: TRBV5-1
len: 14
j_gene: TRBJ2-1
CDR3aa: CASTPYRRASEQFF

v_gene: TRBV24-1
len: 14
j_gene: TRBJ2-5
CDR3aa: CAANRGLYQETQYF

v_gene: TRBV7-9
len: 16
j_gene: TRBJ2-1
CDR3aa: CASSLFRSDRGVEQFF

v_gene: TRBV3-1
len: 13
j_gene: TRBJ1-4
CDR3aa: CASSQDLGEKLFF

v_gene: TRBV3-1
len: 12
j_gene: TRBJ2-1
CDR3aa: CASSQQGLALFF

v_gene: TRBV5-1
len: 20
j_gene: TRBJ2-1
CDR3aa: CASSLEQGLVGTSSYNEQFF

v_gene: TRBV5-1
len: 15
j_gene: TRBJ2-3
CDR3aa: CASSLVTSSTDTQYF

v_gene: TRBV12-3/TRBV12-4
len: 16
j_gene: TRBJ2-3
CDR3aa: CASRDVGGLGTDTQYF

v_gene: TRBV12-3/TRBV12-4
len: 14
j_gene: TRBJ2-1
CDR3aa: CASKERGSYNEQFF

v_gene: TRBV6-1
len: 16
j_gene: TRBJ2-1
CDR3aa: CASSEDGGVRINEQFF

v_gene: TRBV10-3
len: 15
j_gene: TRBJ2-7
CDR3aa: CAIHPMAGPTYEQYF

v_gene: TRBV7-9
len: 13
j_gene: TRBJ2-3
CDR3aa: CASSLETGDTQYF

v_gene: TRBV6-5
len: 15
j_gene: TRBJ2-5
CDR3aa: CASSYSGGLQETQYF

v_gene: TRBV19
len: 14
j_gene: TRBJ1-1
CDR3aa: CASKSRGLDTEAFF

v_gene: TRBV29-1
len: 11
j_gene: TRBJ2-7
CDR3aa: CSVDLVGEQYF

v_gene: TRBV5-6
len: 14
j_gene: TRBJ1-3
CDR3aa: CASSPGLPGDTIYF

v_gene: TRBV7-3
len: 18
j_gene: TRBJ2-1
CDR3aa: CASSSAALGLALNNEQFF